The 8 T cell receptor beta chains reported below all come from one sample, sequenced in a study of beta chain features in type 1 diabetes. Every bit of the isolated RNA underwent reverse transcription, so sequencing read expressed TCRB transcripts. Profiling relied on immunoSEQ multiplex PCR, and the TCRdb table lists in-frame clones only, not all of them. The sample shows hundreds of thousands of clones, 15% to 19% of them seen only once. The sample taken for sequencing was naive CD4+ T cells from blood. These receptors came from a man between 18 and 29 years old in good health.

This clone was seen a few times. The chain recombines TRBV7-2 with TRBJ1-6; unclear D gene. The V gene's germline CDR1 is SGHTA and CDR2 FQGNSA. This CDR3 has 13 amino acids. Trimming stripped 2 bases from V and 10 bases from J, with 9 bases between. CDR3 sequence (DNA): TGTGCCAGCAGCTTAAAATCCAGGTCACCCCTCCACTTT. This translates into CASSLKSRSPLHF.

This clone was found a few times. The CDR3 DNA follows: TGTGCCAGCAGCGCCGGACAGGGCAATCAGCCCCAGCATTTT. Protein sequence: CASSAGQGNQPQHF. The chain is built from TRBV11-2 and TRBJ1-5; TRBD1 aligns across 7 bases. Germline lookup yields CDR1 SGHAT and CDR2 FQNNGV. V dropped 5 bases and J dropped 2; count of bases not matched to a gene: 3. The CDR3 covers 14 residues.

The chain couples TRBV28 to TRBJ2-1, with D uncertain. V lost 6 bases and J 4 bases, leaving 10 bases between the germline ends. Germline CDR1 and CDR2: MDHEN and SYDVKM. CDR3 size: 13 residues. CDR3 nucleotides: TGTGCCAGCAGGGGGTCCCCATACAATGAGCAGTTCTTC. This gives the protein CASRGSPYNEQFF.

The rearrangement joins TRBV27 to TRBJ2-5; 9 bases are shared with TRBD1. CDR3 size: 13 residues. V lost 8 bases, J lost 7 bases, and 8 bases stayed unmatched. Germline V CDR1 and CDR2: MNHEY, SMNVEV (reference sequence). The chain's CDR3 is CASSGDRVVTQYF. The DNA for the CDR3 is TGTGCCAGCTCAGGGGACAGGGTGGTGACCCAGTACTTC.

The rearrangement links TRBV28 to TRBJ2-2, with a possible D match to TRBD2 (6 bases). Germline CDR1 and CDR2: MDHEN and SYDVKM. V shed 9 bases and J shed 7 bases, with 15 bases lying between them. The CDR3 length is 13 residues. The CDR3 loop is CASGSSGVGELFF. As DNA, the CDR3 is TGTGCCAGTGGCAGTAGCGGTGTCGGGGAGCTGTTTTTT.

This clone was seen a few times. The V and J genes are TRBV4-3 and TRBJ1-2; no firm D call. The CDR3 spans 15 residues. CDR1 LGHNA and CDR2 YSLEER come from the germline V gene. Trimming removed 4 bases from V and 4 bases from J, with 16 bases in between. The CDR3 DNA sequence: TGCGCCAGCAGCCCCGTTTCGGGAGACGGCTATGGCTACACCTTC. Residues: CASSPVSGDGYGYTF.

V gene TRBV28 combines with J gene TRBJ1-4; D not resolved. CDR3 length: 10 residues. Germline CDR1 and CDR2: MDHEN and SYDVKM. V was pared by 4 bases and J by 9 bases, with 3 bases between. The CDR3 is CASSSKKLFF. For the CDR3, the DNA is TGTGCCAGCAGTTCTAAAAAACTGTTTTTT.

The chain is built from TRBV4-1 and TRBJ2-6; 8 positions agree with TRBD1. Germline CDR1 is MGHRA and CDR2 is YSYEKL. Trimming at V came to 4 bases and at J to 0 bases, leaving 11 bases not matched to a gene. The CDR3 loop spans 19 amino acids. CDR3 region: CASSLDQGAFSSGANVLTF. DNA of the CDR3: TGCGCCAGCAGCCTGGACCAGGGGGCGTTTAGCTCTGGGGCCAACGTCCTGACTTTC.